The 28 T cell receptor beta chains in this list originate from one sample, sequenced in a study of cytomegalovirus exposure and HLA in healthy donors. TCRdb's copy holds only in-frame clones and misses some; the assay was immunoSEQ multiplex PCR. This sample has under 95,000 clones; 94% occur once, and the top ten carry over 2%. The sample was PBMCs. All receptors come from a woman in her late teens or twenties in good health and CMV-seronegative.

The chain has TRBV5-8 and TRBJ2-7; weak D call: TRBD2 (6 bases). The V gene's germline CDR1 is SGHTS and CDR2 YDEGEE. V lost 3 bases and J 3 bases, leaving 10 bases between the germline ends. The CDR3 is made up of 13 amino acids. CDR3 residues: CASSYSGYYEQYF. CDR3 nucleotide sequence: TGTGCCAGCAGCTATAGCGGCTACTACGAGCAGTACTTC.

The gene calls are TRBV19 and TRBJ2-5; 7 bases map to TRBD1. The CDR3 has 13 amino acids. In germline, CDR1 is LNHDA, CDR2 SQIVND (reference sequence). The junction had 2 bases not matched to a gene; V was cut back by 5 bases and J by 2 bases. CDR3 sequence: CASSGTAQETQYF. The CDR3 DNA follows: TGTGCCAGTAGTGGGACAGCTCAAGAGACCCAGTACTTC.

The rearrangement joins TRBV7-9 to TRBJ1-6; D possibly corresponds to TRBD1 (6 bases). The CDR3 sequence is 14 residues long. CDR1 and CDR2 (germline): SEHNR, FQNEAQ (reference sequence). Trimming took 2 bases from V and 8 from J, leaving 10 bases between them. This chain's CDR3 is CASSLSEGDSPLHF. The CDR3 DNA sequence: TGTGCCAGCAGCTTAAGTGAGGGGGATTCACCCCTCCACTTT.

V usage is TRBV7-2 and J usage is TRBJ2-3; possible D gene TRBD1, 5 bases. CDR3 length equals 14 residues. Germline CDR1 is SGHTA and CDR2 is FQGNSA. Trimming took 5 bases from V and 1 from J, leaving 10 bases between them. The CDR3 loop is CASSARQRTDTQYF. CDR3 in DNA: TGTGCCAGCAGCGCCCGACAGCGCACAGATACGCAGTATTTT.

This chain joins TRBV7-2 and TRBJ2-5; D might be TRBD2 (6 bases). The CDR3 contains 16 residues. From germline, CDR1 is SGHTA and CDR2 FQGNSA. The V end lost 5 bases, the J end lost 7 bases, and 23 bases lay between the germline ends. The CDR3 nucleotides read TGTGCCAGCAGCCCCCCGGCGGGACTGGCAACGCGGACCCAGTACTTC. Protein sequence: CASSPPAGLATRTQYF.

This clone was detected only a few times. This same CDR3 is encoded by further DNA sequences in the sample. The chain is built from TRBV6-6 and TRBJ1-2, with TRBD1 matching over 8 bases. This CDR3 has 14 amino acids. Germline loops: CDR1 MNHNY, CDR2 SVGAGI (reference sequence). The trim removed 9 bases at V and 8 bases at J, leaving 14 bases unmatched. The CDR3 coding sequence is TGTGCCAGTTCAACGGACAGGGAAAATACGGGCTACACCTTC. It specifies CASSTDRENTGYTF.

Remarks on this clone: This sample also contains other DNA sequences that code for the same CDR3. V and J are TRBV5-1 and TRBJ2-3, with 12 bases lining up with TRBD2. V shed 2 bases, J shed 3 bases, and the junction held 1 base outside the gene matches. Germline loops: CDR1 SGHRS, CDR2 YFSETQ. This CDR3 has 15 amino acids. In DNA, the CDR3 is TGCGCCAGCAGCTTAGGACTAGCGGGGACAGATACGCAGTATTTT. It yields the protein CASSLGLAGTDTQYF.

This chain links TRBV28 with TRBJ2-1, with 10 bases identical to TRBD2. V lost 5 bases and J lost 7; bases outside the gene matches: 8. The CDR3 runs 15 residues. The germline V gene has CDR1 MDHEN and CDR2 SYDVKM. The chain's CDR3 is CASSLPAGGPNEQFF. CDR3 nucleotide sequence: TGTGCCAGCAGTCTCCCAGCGGGAGGGCCGAATGAGCAGTTCTTC.

This rearrangement joins TRBV15 to TRBJ2-7, with 7 nucleotides matching TRBD2. This CDR3 region has 17 residues. V trimming: 0 bases; J trimming: 4 bases; junction bases outside the gene matches: 12. The germline CDR1 and CDR2 sequences are LNHNV and YYDKDF (reference sequence). The DNA of the CDR3 is TGTGCCACCAGCAGAGACCCCGAAACCGGACTAGTGTACGAGCAGTACTTC. Its translation is CATSRDPETGLVYEQYF.

This rearrangement joins TRBV4-1 to TRBJ2-5, with D perhaps matching TRBD2 (5 bases). Germline values: CDR1 MGHRA, CDR2 YSYEKL. The CDR3 runs 13 residues. V was cut by 4 bases and J by 2 bases, with 8 bases left in between. The chain's CDR3 is CASSLALQETQYF. The CDR3 DNA reads as TGCGCCAGCAGCCTAGCGTTACAAGAGACCCAGTACTTC.

Details on this clone: Germline and junction disagree at one end, which may indicate a read error. This rearrangement joins TRBV7-7 to TRBJ2-5; D gene ambiguous. The CDR3 contains 14 residues. From germline, CDR1 is SSHAT and CDR2 FNYEAQ (reference sequence). Here the CDR3 DNA reads TGTGCTAGCAGCCTGCATCCCTACCGGGAGACCCAGTACTTC. Amino acids: CASSLHPYRETQYF.

V usage is TRBV5-8 and J usage is TRBJ1-5; TRBD1 is a possible D gene (5 bases). The CDR3 totals 16 residues. Looked up from germline, CDR1 is SGHTS and CDR2 is YDEGEE. V dropped 3 bases and J dropped 4 bases, with 17 bases sitting between them. CDR3 nucleotide sequence: TGTGCCAGCAGCTCAACCCGGGCAGGGAAGAATCAGCCCCAGCATTTT. Its protein product is CASSSTRAGKNQPQHF. Together with reference TRBV5-8 and TRBJ1-5, the CDR3 gives the full variable domain: EAGVTQSPTHLIKTRGQQATLRCSPISGHTSVYWYQQALGLGLQFLLWYDEGEERNRGNFPPRFSGRQFPNYSSELNVNALELEDSALYLCASSSTRAGKNQPQHFGDGTRLSIL.

The chain joins TRBV19 to TRBJ2-7; D unresolved. With 8 bases removed from V and 0 bases from J, the gap between germline ends came to 8 bases. Looked up from germline, CDR1 is LNHDA and CDR2 is SQIVND (reference sequence). CDR3 length: 12 amino acids. CDR3 in DNA: TGTGCCAGTTCTAGTGGCTCCTACGAGCAGTACTTC. The encoded protein is CASSSGSYEQYF.

The chain is built from TRBV5-1 and TRBJ2-5; D perhaps matches TRBD1 (6 bases). CDR1 SGHRS and CDR2 YFSETQ come from the germline V gene. CDR3 length: 16 amino acids. Trimming took off 1 base at V and 0 bases at J, with 13 bases between the two ends. CDR3 nucleotide sequence: TGCGCCAGCAGCTTGAGGGAAAGGGGGTACCAAGAGACCCAGTACTTC. Translation gives CASSLRERGYQETQYF.

This rearrangement joins TRBV28 to TRBJ2-7; D perhaps matches TRBD2 (5 bases). Germline V gene sequence: CDR1 MDHEN, CDR2 SYDVKM. The length of the CDR3 is 18 residues. Trimming took 3 bases from V and 1 from J, leaving 22 bases between them. This CDR3 is CASSFSTPLVSWSYEQYF. Here the CDR3 DNA reads TGTGCCAGCAGTTTCTCTACCCCACTAGTCTCTTGGTCCTACGAGCAGTACTTC. Filled out from reference TRBV28 and TRBJ2-7, the complete variable domain reads DVKVTQSSRYLVKRTGEKVFLECVQDMDHENMFWYRQDPGLGLRLIYFSYDVKMKEKGDIPEGYSVSREKKERFSLILESASTNQTSMYLCASSFSTPLVSWSYEQYFGPGTRLTVT.

The J gene is TRBJ2-5, the V gene TRBV29-1; TRBD2 agrees at 9 bases. Germline V gives CDR1 SQVTM, CDR2 ANQGSEA. CDR3 length: 13 amino acids. Trimming cost V 4 bases and J 4 bases; bases outside gene matches: 4. DNA for the CDR3: TGCAGCGTTGGGAGCGGGGGGCGAGAGACCCAGTACTTC. It is translated as CSVGSGGRETQYF.

The chain has TRBV5-1 and TRBJ2-5, with D maybe TRBD2 (6 bases). Looked up from germline, CDR1 is SGHRS and CDR2 is YFSETQ. The CDR3 is made up of 15 amino acids. Trimming shortened V by 0 bases and J by 1 base, and 10 bases separated the two germline ends. The CDR3: CASSLGPGVQETQYF. The CDR3 nucleotides are TGCGCCAGCAGCTTGGGCCCGGGGGTCCAAGAGACCCAGTACTTC.

This chain joins TRBV2 and TRBJ2-2; D possibly corresponds to TRBD1 (5 bases). Germline V gene lookup returns CDR1 SNHLY and CDR2 FYNNEI. Between the trimmed V and J ends, which lost 6 bases and 1 base, there was a span of 15 bases. The CDR3 is 16 residues long. The CDR3 here is CASRMGLVMNTGELFF. Here the CDR3 DNA reads TGTGCCAGCAGGATGGGGCTAGTCATGAACACCGGGGAGCTGTTTTTT.

The gene calls are TRBV28 and TRBJ2-7, with D possibly being TRBD2 (5 bases). The CDR3 covers 13 residues. V lost 6 bases to trimming and J lost 0 bases, with 9 bases between them. CDR1 and CDR2 from the germline V gene are MDHEN and SYDVKM. The CDR3 sequence is CASSRDPSYEQYF. The CDR3 DNA follows: TGTGCCAGCAGCCGGGATCCCTCCTACGAGCAGTACTTC.

The rearrangement joins TRBV5-6 to TRBJ1-1; D is unresolved. Between the trimmed V and J ends, which lost 5 bases and 2 bases, there was a span of 4 bases. This CDR3 is 11 amino acids long. Per the germline V gene, CDR1 is SGHDT and CDR2 is YYEEEE. The CDR3 region is CASSLNTEAFF. DNA of the CDR3: TGTGCCAGCAGTTTAAACACTGAAGCTTTCTTT.

The genes are TRBV19 and TRBJ2-7; TRBD1 aligns across 9 bases. Germline V gene sequence: CDR1 LNHDA, CDR2 SQIVND (reference sequence). Germline trimming cut 4 bases from V and 0 bases from J; bases unmatched to any gene: 13. There are 18 residues in the CDR3. The CDR3 reads CASSNNGQGSQSSYEQYF. CDR3 in DNA: TGTGCCAGTAGTAACAACGGACAGGGGAGTCAAAGCTCCTACGAGCAGTACTTC.

The gene calls are TRBV6-1 and TRBJ1-4; D might be TRBD1 (6 bases). V dropped 8 bases and J dropped 3 bases, with 16 bases sitting between them. The CDR3 is 15 residues long. Germline assignment: CDR1 MNHNS and CDR2 SASEGT. The CDR3: CASGSHREPNEKLFF. The DNA for the CDR3 is TGTGCCAGCGGATCCCACAGGGAGCCTAATGAAAAACTGTTTTTT.

The chain employs TRBV4-1 and TRBJ2-7; D remains ambiguous. Germline CDR1 MGHRA, CDR2 YSYEKL. The CDR3 contains 15 residues. Trimming took off 0 bases at V and 2 bases at J, with 11 bases between the two ends. The CDR3 sequence is CASSQDPVRTYEQYF. CDR3 bases: TGCGCCAGCAGCCAAGATCCCGTGAGGACCTACGAGCAGTACTTC.

This rearrangement joins TRBV12-5 to TRBJ2-5; 12 bases align to TRBD2. The CDR3 is 13 amino acids. Germline CDR1 LGHNT, CDR2 FRNRAP. V lost 6 bases to trimming and J lost 14 bases; unmatched junction nucleotides: 10. The DNA of the CDR3 is TGTGCTAGTGGCCCGCAACTAGCGGGAGGCCAATACTTC. Protein product: CASGPQLAGGQYF.

The chain couples TRBV4-1 to TRBJ2-5; unclear D gene. In germline, CDR1 is MGHRA, CDR2 YSYEKL. The CDR3 runs 14 residues. With 4 bases removed from V and 2 bases from J, the gap between germline ends came to 11 bases. The CDR3 coding sequence is TGCGCCAGCAGCCTCCCTGGCAGGCAAGAGACCCAGTACTTC. It encodes CASSLPGRQETQYF.

J is TRBJ2-1 and V is TRBV7-8; no reliable D call. Germline V CDR1 and CDR2: SGHVS, FQNEAQ. V was clipped by 6 bases and J by 7 bases, with 10 bases between them. This CDR3 comprises 12 residues. The DNA for the CDR3 is TGTGCCAGCAGAGCAGGAATGAATGAGCAGTTCTTC. This sequence encodes CASRAGMNEQFF.

The chain combines TRBV4-1 with TRBJ2-1; D might be TRBD2 (5 bases). In germline, CDR1 is MGHRA, CDR2 YSYEKL. The CDR3 spans 16 residues. Trimming stripped 4 bases from V and 0 bases from J, with 13 bases between. CDR3 DNA: TGCGCCAGCAGCCTTTTCGGGGAAAGCTCCTACAATGAGCAGTTCTTC. The encoded protein is CASSLFGESSYNEQFF.

The J gene is TRBJ2-3, the V gene TRBV10-1, with TRBD2 identical over 9 bases. CDR3 length: 17 residues. Per the germline V gene, CDR1 is WNHNN and CDR2 is SYGVQD (reference sequence). V shed 2 bases and J 0 bases; nucleotides not matched to a gene: 6. The CDR3 sequence: CASSERTSGFSTDTQYF. CDR3 bases: TGCGCCAGCAGTGAGAGAACTAGCGGGTTTAGCACAGATACGCAGTATTTT.